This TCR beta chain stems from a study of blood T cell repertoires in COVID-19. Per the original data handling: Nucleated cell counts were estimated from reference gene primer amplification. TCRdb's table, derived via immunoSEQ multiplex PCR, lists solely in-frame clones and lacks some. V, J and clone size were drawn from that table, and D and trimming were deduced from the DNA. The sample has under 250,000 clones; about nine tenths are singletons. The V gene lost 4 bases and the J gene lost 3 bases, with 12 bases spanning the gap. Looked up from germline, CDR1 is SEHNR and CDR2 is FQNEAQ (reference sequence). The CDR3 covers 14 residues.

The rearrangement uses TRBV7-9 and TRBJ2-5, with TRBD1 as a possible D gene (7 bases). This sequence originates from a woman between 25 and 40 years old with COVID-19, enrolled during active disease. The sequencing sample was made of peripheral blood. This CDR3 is CASSSEGAEETQYF. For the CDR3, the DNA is TGTGCCAGCAGCTCGGAGGGGGCCGAAGAGACCCAGTACTTC.